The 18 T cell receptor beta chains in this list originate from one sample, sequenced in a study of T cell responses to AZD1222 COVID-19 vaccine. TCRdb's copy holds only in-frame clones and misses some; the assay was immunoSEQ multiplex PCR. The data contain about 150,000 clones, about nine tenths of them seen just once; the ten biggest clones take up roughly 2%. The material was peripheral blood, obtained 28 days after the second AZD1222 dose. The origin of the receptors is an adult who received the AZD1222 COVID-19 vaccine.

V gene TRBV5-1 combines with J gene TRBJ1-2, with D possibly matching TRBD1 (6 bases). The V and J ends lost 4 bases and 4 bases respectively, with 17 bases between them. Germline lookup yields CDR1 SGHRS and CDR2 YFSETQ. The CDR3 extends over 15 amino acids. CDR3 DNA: TGCGCCAGCAGCACCTCGGCGGGGGGCATCTATGGCTACACCTTC. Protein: CASSTSAGGIYGYTF.

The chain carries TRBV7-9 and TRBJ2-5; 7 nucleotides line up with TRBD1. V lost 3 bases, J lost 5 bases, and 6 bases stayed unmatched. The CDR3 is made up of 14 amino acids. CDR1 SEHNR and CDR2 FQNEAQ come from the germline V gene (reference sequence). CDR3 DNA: TGTGCCAGCAGCTTCAACAGGGGTTTGGAGACCCAGTACTTC. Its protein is CASSFNRGLETQYF.

CDR3 DNA: TGTGCCAGCAGCCCCACCCCGGGGAATGAGCAGTTCTTC. Translated: CASSPTPGNEQFF. The J gene is TRBJ2-1, the V gene TRBV7-2, with D perhaps TRBD2 (5 bases). V shed 5 bases and J shed 7 bases, with 12 bases lying between them. The CDR3 is 13 residues long. Germline V gene lookup returns CDR1 SGHTA and CDR2 FQGNSA.

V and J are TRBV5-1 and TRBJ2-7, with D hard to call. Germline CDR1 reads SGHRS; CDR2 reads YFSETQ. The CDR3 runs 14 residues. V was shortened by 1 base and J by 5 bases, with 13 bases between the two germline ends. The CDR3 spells CASSLRADRHEQYF. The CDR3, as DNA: TGCGCCAGCAGCTTGAGGGCAGACCGACACGAGCAGTACTTC.

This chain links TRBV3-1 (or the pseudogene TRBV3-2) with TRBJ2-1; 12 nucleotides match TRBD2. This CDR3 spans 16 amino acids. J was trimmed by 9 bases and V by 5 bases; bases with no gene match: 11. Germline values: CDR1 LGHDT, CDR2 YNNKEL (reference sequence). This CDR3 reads CASSSPTSGGQVEQFF. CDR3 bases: TGTGCCAGCAGCTCACCGACTAGCGGGGGCCAGGTTGAGCAGTTCTTC.

The chain's CDR3 is CASSLRPGPAETQYF. CDR3 in DNA: TGCGCCAGCAGCCTTCGTCCGGGGCCAGCGGAGACCCAGTACTTC. This chain uses TRBV5-1 with TRBJ2-5; perhaps D is TRBD1 or TRBD2 (5 bases each). Germline assignment: CDR1 SGHRS and CDR2 YFSETQ. V was shortened by 4 bases and J by 5 bases, with 18 bases between the two germline ends. This CDR3 comprises 15 residues.

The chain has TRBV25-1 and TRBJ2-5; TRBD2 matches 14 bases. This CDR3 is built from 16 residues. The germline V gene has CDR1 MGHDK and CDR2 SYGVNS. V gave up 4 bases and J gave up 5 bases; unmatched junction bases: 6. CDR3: CASSGPGLAGVETQYF. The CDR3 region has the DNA TGTGCCAGCAGTGGGCCGGGACTAGCGGGAGTTGAGACCCAGTACTTC.

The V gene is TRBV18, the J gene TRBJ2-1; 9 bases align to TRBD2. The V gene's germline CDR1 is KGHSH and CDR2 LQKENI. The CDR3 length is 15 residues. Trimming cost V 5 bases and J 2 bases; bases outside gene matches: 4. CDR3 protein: CASSRAGGAYNEQFF. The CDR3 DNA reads TGTGCCAGCTCAAGAGCGGGGGGCGCCTACAATGAGCAGTTCTTC.

The CDR3 loop reads CASSERGQPQHF. The CDR3 nucleotides are TGTGCCAGCAGTGAAAGGGGGCAGCCCCAGCATTTT. The gene calls are TRBV2 and TRBJ1-5; D is perhaps TRBD1 (6 bases). The ends were cut back, 2 bases at V and 7 bases at J, with 6 bases in the middle. Germline lookup yields CDR1 SNHLY and CDR2 FYNNEI. CDR3 length equals 12 residues.

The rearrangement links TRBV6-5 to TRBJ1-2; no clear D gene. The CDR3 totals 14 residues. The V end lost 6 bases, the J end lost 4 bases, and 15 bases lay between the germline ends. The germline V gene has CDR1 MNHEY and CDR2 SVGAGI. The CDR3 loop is CASRGFGETYGYTF. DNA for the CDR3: TGTGCCAGCAGAGGGTTTGGTGAGACCTATGGCTACACCTTC.

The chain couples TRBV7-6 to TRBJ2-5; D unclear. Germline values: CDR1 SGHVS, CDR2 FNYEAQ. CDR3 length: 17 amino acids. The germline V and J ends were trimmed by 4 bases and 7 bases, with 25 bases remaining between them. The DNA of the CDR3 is TGTGCCAGCAGCTCACCACCTACCGGGCCCCTCCTGGTGACCCAGTACTTC. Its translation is CASSSPPTGPLLVTQYF.

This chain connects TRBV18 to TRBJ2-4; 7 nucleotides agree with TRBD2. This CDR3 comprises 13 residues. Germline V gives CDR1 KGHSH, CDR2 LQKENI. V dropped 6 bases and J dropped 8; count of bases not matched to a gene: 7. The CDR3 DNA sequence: TGTGCCAGCTCCTGGGGAGGGCTGGACATTCAGTACTTC. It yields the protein CASSWGGLDIQYF. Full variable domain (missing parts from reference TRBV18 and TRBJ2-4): NAGVMQNPRHLVRRRGQEARLRCSPMKGHSHVYWYRQLPEEGLKFMVYLQKENIIDESGMPKERFSAEFPKEGPSILRIQQVVRGDSAAYFCASSWGGLDIQYFGAGTRLSVL.

The CDR3 loop is CASSLTRENTEAFF. In nucleotides, the CDR3 is TGTGCCAGCAGTTTGACCCGGGAGAACACTGAAGCTTTCTTT. This rearrangement joins TRBV6-5 to TRBJ1-1; no clear D. Trimming took 4 bases from V and 1 from J, leaving 10 bases between them. Germline CDR1 is MNHEY and CDR2 is SVGAGI. CDR3 length: 14 amino acids.

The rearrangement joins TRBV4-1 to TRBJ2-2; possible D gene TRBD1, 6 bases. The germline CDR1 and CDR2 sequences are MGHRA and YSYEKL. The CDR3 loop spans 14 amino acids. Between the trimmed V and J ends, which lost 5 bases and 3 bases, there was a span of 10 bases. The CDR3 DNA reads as TGCGCCAGCAGCGAACAGGGTTACACCGGGGAGCTGTTTTTT. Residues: CASSEQGYTGELFF.

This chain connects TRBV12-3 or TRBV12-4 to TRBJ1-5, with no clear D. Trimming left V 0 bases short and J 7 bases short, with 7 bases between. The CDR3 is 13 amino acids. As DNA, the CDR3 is TGTGCCAGCAGTTTAGCTGGGAGCCAGCCCCAGCATTTT. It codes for CASSLAGSQPQHF.

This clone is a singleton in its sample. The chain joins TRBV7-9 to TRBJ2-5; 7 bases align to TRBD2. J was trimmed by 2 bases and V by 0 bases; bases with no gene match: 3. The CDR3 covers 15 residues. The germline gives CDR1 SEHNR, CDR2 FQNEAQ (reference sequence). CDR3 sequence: CASSLAGSGQETQYF. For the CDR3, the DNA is TGTGCCAGCAGCTTAGCGGGTAGCGGGCAAGAGACCCAGTACTTC.

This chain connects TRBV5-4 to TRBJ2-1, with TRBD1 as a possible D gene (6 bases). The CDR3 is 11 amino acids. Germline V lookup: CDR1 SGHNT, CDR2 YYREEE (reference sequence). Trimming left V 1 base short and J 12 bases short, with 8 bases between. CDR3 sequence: CASSLRQVQFF. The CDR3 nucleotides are TGTGCCAGCAGCTTGAGACAGGTGCAGTTCTTC.

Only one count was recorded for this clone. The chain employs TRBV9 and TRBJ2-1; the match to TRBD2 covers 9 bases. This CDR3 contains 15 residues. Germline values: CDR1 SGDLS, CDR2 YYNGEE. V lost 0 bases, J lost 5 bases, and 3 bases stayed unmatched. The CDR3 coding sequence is TGTGCCAGCAGCGTAGCGTCTAGCGGGGACAATGAGCAGTTCTTC. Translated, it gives CASSVASSGDNEQFF.